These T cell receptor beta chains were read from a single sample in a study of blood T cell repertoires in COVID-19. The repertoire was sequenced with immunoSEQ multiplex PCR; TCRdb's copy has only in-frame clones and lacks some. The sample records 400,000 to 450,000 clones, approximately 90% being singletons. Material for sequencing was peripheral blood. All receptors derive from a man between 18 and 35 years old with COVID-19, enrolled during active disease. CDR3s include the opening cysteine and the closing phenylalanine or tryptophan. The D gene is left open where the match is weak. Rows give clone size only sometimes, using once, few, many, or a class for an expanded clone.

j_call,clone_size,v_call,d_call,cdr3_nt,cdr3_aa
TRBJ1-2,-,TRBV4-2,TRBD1,TGTGCCAGCAGCCCATACCGGGGACAGGGGCATGGCTACACCTTC,CASSPYRGQGHGYTF
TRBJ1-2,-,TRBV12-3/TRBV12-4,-,TGTGCCAGCAGTTTCGGAGGGACCGGCGGCTACACCTTC,CASSFGGTGGYTF
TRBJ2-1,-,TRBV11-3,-,TGTGCCAGCAGCCCCGTTGGTAGCGGCTCCTACAATGAGCAGTTCTTC,CASSPVGSGSYNEQFF
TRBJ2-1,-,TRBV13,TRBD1,TGTGCCAGCAGACCGGGACAGGGGGAACGGTTCGCCTACAATGAGCAGTTCTTC,CASRPGQGERFAYNEQFF
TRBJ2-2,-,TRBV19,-,TGTGCCACCATTACCGGGACAAGAGGTACCGGGGAGCTGTTTTTT,CATITGTRGTGELFF
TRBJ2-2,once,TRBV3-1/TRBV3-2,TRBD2,TGTGCCAGCGGGACGACTAGCGGCACCGGGGAGCTGTTTTTT,CASGTTSGTGELFF
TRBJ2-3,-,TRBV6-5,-,TGTGCCAGCAGTCACTCCAGGGCCCTAGCAGATACGCAGTATTTT,CASSHSRALADTQYF
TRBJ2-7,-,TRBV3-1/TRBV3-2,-,TGTGCCAGCAGCCAAGAGTATGGCCCATCCTACGAGCAGTACTTC,CASSQEYGPSYEQYF
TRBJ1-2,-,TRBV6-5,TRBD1,TGTGCCAGCAGTACCCCGGGACAGGGGATAGTTGGCTACACCTTC,CASSTPGQGIVGYTF
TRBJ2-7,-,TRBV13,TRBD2,TGTGCCAGCAGCCCCGGACTAGCACGCGAGCAGTACTTC,CASSPGLAREQYF
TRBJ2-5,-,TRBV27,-,TGTGCCAGCAGAGGGGCCTACCAAGAGACCCAGTACTTC,CASRGAYQETQYF
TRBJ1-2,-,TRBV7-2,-,TGTGCCAGCAGCTTAGCCCCCAGCTATGGCTACACCTTC,CASSLAPSYGYTF
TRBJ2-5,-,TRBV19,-,TGTGCCAGTAGTGGGGCAGCCGAGACCCAGTACTTC,CASSGAAETQYF
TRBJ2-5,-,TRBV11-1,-,TGTGCCAGCAGCTTAGCGGGGCCCGAGACCCAGTACTTC,CASSLAGPETQYF
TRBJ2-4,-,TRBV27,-,TGTGCCAGCAGTTTATCGGGGGGTTTTGCCAAAAACATTCAGTACTTC,CASSLSGGFAKNIQYF
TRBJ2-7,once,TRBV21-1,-,TGTGCCAGCAGCAAAGAGATAAGGAGGGCCCACGAGCAGTACTTC,CASSKEIRRAHEQYF
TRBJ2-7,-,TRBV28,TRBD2,TGTGCCAGCAGTCTATTAGCGGGAGGGTACTCCTACGAGCAGTACTTC,CASSLLAGGYSYEQYF
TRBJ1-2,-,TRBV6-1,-,TGTGCCAGCAGTGAAGACGTGAGGCGCTACACCTTC,CASSEDVRRYTF
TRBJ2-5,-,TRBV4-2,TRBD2,TGTGCCAGCAGCCAAGCCTCCGGGACTAGCGTGGAGACCCAGTACTTC,CASSQASGTSVETQYF
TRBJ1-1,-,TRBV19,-,TGTGCCAGTAGTATGGAGTGGTGGGGCGGAGCTTTCTTT,CASSMEWWGGAFF
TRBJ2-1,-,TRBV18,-,TGTGCCAGCTCACCACTTACTCAGGGTTACAATGAGCAGTTCTTC,CASSPLTQGYNEQFF
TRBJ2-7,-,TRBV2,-,TGTGCCAGTAAACCCGCGGGACAGCTTGGGGAGCAGTACTTC,CASKPAGQLGEQYF
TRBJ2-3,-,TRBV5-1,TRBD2,TGCGCCAGCAGCACACTGGGGCTAGCGGAGACAGATACGCAGTATTTT,CASSTLGLAETDTQYF
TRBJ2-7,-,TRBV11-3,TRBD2,TGTGCCAGCAGCTTTCCGGGACTAGGCTACGAGCAGTACTTC,CASSFPGLGYEQYF
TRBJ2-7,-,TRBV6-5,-,TGTGCCAGCAGTTACGGCTACGGAGCCTACGAGCAGTACTTC,CASSYGYGAYEQYF
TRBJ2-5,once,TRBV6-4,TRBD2,TGTGCCAGCAGTGACTCGACTAGCGGGAGTCGAAGGCAGTACTTC,CASSDSTSGSRRQYF
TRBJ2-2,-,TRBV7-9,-,TGTGCCAGCACCCTATTTTCGGGTAAATTTGCCGGGGAGCTGTTTTTT,CASTLFSGKFAGELFF
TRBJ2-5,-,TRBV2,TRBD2,TGTGCCAGCAGATTAAGCGGGAAAGAGACCCAGTACTTC,CASRLSGKETQYF
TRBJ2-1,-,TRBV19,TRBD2,TGTGCCAGTAGTATAGTTGGGGGAGGGCCTTACAATGAGCAGTTCTTC,CASSIVGGGPYNEQFF
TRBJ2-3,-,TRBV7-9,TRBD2,TGTGCCAGCACCTTCGGGGGGAGCACAGATACGCAGTATTTT,CASTFGGSTDTQYF
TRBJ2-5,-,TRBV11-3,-,TGTGCCAGCAGCTCATTTACAGGGAGCGGAGAGACCCAGTACTTC,CASSSFTGSGETQYF
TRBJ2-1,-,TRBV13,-,TGTGCCAGCAGCTTAGACTATCAGGGCGAGCAGTTCTTC,CASSLDYQGEQFF
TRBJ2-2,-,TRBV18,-,TGTGCCAGCTCACCCCTCGGGGGAAGGTCGAAAACCGGGGAGCTGTTTTTT,CASSPLGGRSKTGELFF
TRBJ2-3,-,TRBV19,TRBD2,TGTGCCAGTTCAAGGACTAGCGGGAGTTCATCAGATACGCAGTATTTT,CASSRTSGSSSDTQYF
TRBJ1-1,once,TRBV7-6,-,TGTGCCAGCAGCCCCGTCGGTGAGAACACTGAAGCTTTCTTT,CASSPVGENTEAFF
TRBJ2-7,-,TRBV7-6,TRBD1,TGTGCCAGCAGCTTAGGACAGGGGACCTCCTACGAGCAGTACTTC,CASSLGQGTSYEQYF
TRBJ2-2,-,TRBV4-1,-,TGCGCCAGCAGCCAACGAAGACAGGCGAACACCGGGGAGCTGTTTTTT,CASSQRRQANTGELFF
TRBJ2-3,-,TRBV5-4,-,TGTGCCAGCAGCCGAGGAGGGGGGGACACAGATACGCAGTATTTT,CASSRGGGDTDTQYF
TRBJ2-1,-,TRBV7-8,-,TGTGCCAGCAGCTCGTACGGACGGCCCAGGGGTAGATCCTACAATGAGCAGTTCTTC,CASSSYGRPRGRSYNEQFF
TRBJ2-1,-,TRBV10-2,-,TGCGCCAGCACGGTTGGGGGGGAGCAGTTCTTC,CASTVGGEQFF
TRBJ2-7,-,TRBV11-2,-,TGTGCCAGCAGCAGAAGCGACAGTTCCTACGAGCAGTACTTC,CASSRSDSSYEQYF
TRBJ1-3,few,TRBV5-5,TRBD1,TGTGCCAGCAGCTTGGGGGGACAGGGAAACACCATATATTTT,CASSLGGQGNTIYF
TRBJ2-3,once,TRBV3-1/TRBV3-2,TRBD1,TGTGCCAGCAGCCAAGGAACAGGGGGCACAGATACGCAGTATTTT,CASSQGTGGTDTQYF
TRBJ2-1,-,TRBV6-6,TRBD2,TGTGCCAGCACCCCGGGGGGGACTAACAATGAGCAGTTCTTC,CASTPGGTNNEQFF
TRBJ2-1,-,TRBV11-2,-,TGTGCCAGCAGCTTAAAACTAACACTTGAAGCCTACAATGAGCAGTTCTTC,CASSLKLTLEAYNEQFF
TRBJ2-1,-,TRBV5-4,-,TGTGCCAGCAGCTTGGCGAATGAGCAGTTCTTC,CASSLANEQFF
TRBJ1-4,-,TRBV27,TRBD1,TGTGCCAGCAGTCTCCTCCGGGACAGGGCTGAAAAACTGTTTTTT,CASSLLRDRAEKLFF
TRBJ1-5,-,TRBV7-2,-,TGTGCCAGCAGCTTAGGGGGGGGGAACAATCAGCCCCAGCATTTT,CASSLGGGNNQPQHF
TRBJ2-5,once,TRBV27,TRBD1,TGTGCCAGCAGTTTGGCTTTGACAGGGGTAGAGACCCAGTACTTC,CASSLALTGVETQYF
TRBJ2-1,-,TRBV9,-,TGTGCCAGCAGCCCCCGGGACACCAATGAGCAGTTCTTC,CASSPRDTNEQFF
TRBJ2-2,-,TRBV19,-,TGTGCCAGTAGTATAGATCTTGGCAGAATGGGGGAGCTGTTTTTT,CASSIDLGRMGELFF
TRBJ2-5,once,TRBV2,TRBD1,TGTGCCAGCAGCGAACTACAGGGGGGTGGAGAGACCCAGTACTTC,CASSELQGGGETQYF